The 2 T cell receptor beta chains below all came from one sample that was sequenced in a study of glioma-infiltrating T cells. The iRepertoire nested amplicon-rescue multiplex PCR amplified TCR alpha and beta CDR3s from RNA. One entry per CDR3 protein, called by TCRdb with MiXCR from the multiplex PCR reads. The sample contains tens of thousands of distinct CDR3 sequences, 20% to 25% of which appear only once. Sequenced sample: glioma tissue, nonneoplastic brain tissue, or PBMCs (not recorded which). These receptors originate from a human donor with low-grade glioma or glioblastoma, undergoing nonglioma brain surgery, or in good health (not recorded which).

On this clonotype itself: A much larger clone differs from this one at a single base, so this may be a read error. V usage is TRBV5-4 and J usage is TRBJ2-3; 10 bases are a match to TRBD2. CDR3 length: 17 amino acids. V shed 2 bases and J 2 bases; nucleotides not matched to a gene: 8. From germline, CDR1 is SGHNT and CDR2 YYREEE (reference sequence). CDR3: CASSFRIAGGLTDTQYF. The CDR3 DNA follows: TGTGCCAGCAGCTTTAGAATAGCGGGGGGACTCACAGATACGCAGTATTTT.

There are many counts of this clonotype. The V gene is TRBV10-1, the J gene TRBJ2-7; D ambiguous. The CDR3 totals 11 residues. V lost 10 bases, J lost 3 bases, and 10 bases lay in between. Per the germline V gene, CDR1 is WNHNN and CDR2 is SYGVQD (reference sequence). DNA for the CDR3: TGCGCCAACCGGGTCGGCTACGAGCAGTACTTC. It translates to CANRVGYEQYF.